The subject of this entry is one T cell receptor (beta chain). Specified time point: pre-sensitization, week 0. Treatment denoted: therapeutic diphenylcyclopropenone sensitization with weekly scalp DPC. This entry comes from a study of human T cells and chemical hapten exposure. Study-wide context: The use of 2% DPC on roughly 2 cm by roughly 2 cm of upper inner arm skin constituted sensitization. Small pooled library volume differences chiefly drove per-sample TCR yield variation. DPC (0.01%) was patch tested on the upper back and read at 6 days.

For the library, individual cDNA molecules each received unique molecular identifiers. TCRdb passed the RACE reads through MiXCR, listing each CDR3 protein once. The data show roughly 60,000 distinct CDR3 sequences, roughly 6.7% seen once. CDR1 SQVTM and CDR2 ANQGSEA come from the germline V gene. The CDR3 totals 14 residues. V was pared by 6 bases and J by 3 bases, with 3 bases of the junction left unmatched. This sequence originates from a woman aged 25-40 years with alopecia areata. Some clones in this sample may be carry-over from other donors' samples. The sample in question was whole blood, obtained in connection with sensitization to the hapten diphenylcyclopropenone (DPC). The chain is built from TRBV29-1 and TRBJ2-3; 13 bases line up with TRBD2. CDR3 nucleotides: TGCAGCGTGAAACTAGCGGGGGGGACAGATACGCAGTATTTT. Translated, it gives CSVKLAGGTDTQYF.